Listed here are 8 T cell receptor beta chains from one sample, sequenced in a study of control samples from healthy donors and cancer patients. Clones were read by immunoSEQ multiplex PCR, and TCRdb kept only the in-frame ones, dropping some. Of around 57,000 clones in the sample, 91% are singletons; the top ten hold under 0.95%. Sequenced input: PBMCs. Receptors were obtained from a man aged 30-40 years with colorectal cancer.

The chain couples TRBV19 to TRBJ1-1; no clear D gene. Germline V gives CDR1 LNHDA, CDR2 SQIVND (reference sequence). V lost 7 bases and J lost 3, with 6 bases in between. The CDR3 has 11 residues. CDR3 coding DNA: TGTGCCAGTACGGTTTACACTGAAGCTTTCTTT. Encoded protein: CASTVYTEAFF.

This CDR3 reads CSVEVQQVGYGYTF. CDR3 nucleotide sequence: TGCAGCGTTGAAGTTCAACAAGTAGGCTATGGCTACACCTTC. V and J are TRBV29-1 and TRBJ1-2, with unresolved D. Trimming cost V 1 base and J 4 bases, with 13 bases left between them. Germline V lookup: CDR1 SQVTM, CDR2 ANQGSEA. The CDR3 contains 14 residues. The full variable domain, its missing parts supplied by reference TRBV29-1 and TRBJ1-2, is SAVISQKPSRDICQRGTSLTIQCQVDSQVTMMFWYRQQPGQSLTLIATANQGSEATYESGFVIDKFPISRPNLTFSTLTVSNMSPEDSSIYLCSVEVQQVGYGYTFGSGTRLTVV.

The rearrangement joins TRBV6-5 to TRBJ1-1; the D gene is possibly TRBD1 (5 bases). Germline V gene sequence: CDR1 MNHEY, CDR2 SVGAGI. Trimming removed 5 bases at V and 1 base at J, with 8 bases between. CDR3 length: 13 amino acids. The CDR3 DNA follows: TGTGCCAGCAGTCTGACAGCGAACACTGAAGCTTTCTTT. As protein: CASSLTANTEAFF.

This clone has just one count. This chain uses TRBV6-2 or TRBV6-3 with TRBJ1-5; TRBD1 might be the D (5 bases). CDR1 and CDR2 from the germline V gene are MNHEY and SVGEGT. V lost 5 bases, J lost 5 bases, and 19 bases lay in between. The CDR3 extends over 16 amino acids. The CDR3 sequence: CASSPDGDHPYQPQHF. In DNA form, the CDR3 reads TGTGCCAGCAGTCCGGACGGGGACCACCCGTATCAGCCCCAGCATTTT.

CDR3 protein: CASSRDRTSGGYTF. The CDR3 bases are TGCGCCAGCAGCCGAGATCGGACCAGTGGTGGCTACACCTTC. J is TRBJ1-2 and V is TRBV4-1; D ambiguous. CDR1 and CDR2 (germline): MGHRA, YSYEKL. V was clipped by 4 bases and J by 7 bases, with 16 bases between them. This CDR3 has 14 residues.

V usage is TRBV29-1 and J usage is TRBJ2-7, with D perhaps matching TRBD2 (5 bases). The CDR3 is made up of 17 amino acids. Germline V gene lookup returns CDR1 SQVTM and CDR2 ANQGSEA. Trimming cost V 4 bases and J 6 bases, with 28 bases left between them. CDR3 sequence reads: CSVVYIGEGMAPFEQYF. In DNA form, the CDR3 reads TGCAGCGTTGTATACATAGGAGAGGGTATGGCCCCATTCGAGCAGTACTTC.

The rearrangement joins TRBV14 to TRBJ1-3, with 7 nucleotides matching TRBD1. CDR3 length equals 16 residues. Losses at the gene ends were 4 bases for V and 0 bases for J; bases not matched to a gene: 6. Germline V gives CDR1 SGHDN, CDR2 FVKESK. For the CDR3, the DNA is TGTGCCAGCAGCCCTTGGGACAGCGCCTCTGGAAACACCATATATTTT. Translating it yields CASSPWDSASGNTIYF. The full variable domain, its missing parts supplied by reference TRBV14 and TRBJ1-3, is EAGVTQFPSHSVIEKGQTVTLRCDPISGHDNLYWYRRVMGKEIKFLLHFVKESKQDESGMPNNRFLAERTGGTYSTLKVQPAELEDSGVYFCASSPWDSASGNTIYFGEGSWLTVV.

This rearrangement joins TRBV6-2 or TRBV6-3 to TRBJ2-1, with 8 bases fitting TRBD1. In germline, CDR1 is MNHEY, CDR2 SVGEGT. The CDR3 contains 18 residues. V gave up 2 bases and J gave up 6 bases; unmatched junction bases: 15. CDR3 sequence reads: CASSYPPHRQGLSNEQFF. CDR3 sequence (DNA): TGTGCCAGCAGTTACCCCCCACATCGACAGGGGTTGTCCAATGAGCAGTTCTTC.